Listed below are T cell receptor beta chains from one sample, sequenced in a study of control samples from healthy donors and cancer patients. Data came from immunoSEQ multiplex PCR; TCRdb stores just in-frame clones and leaves some out. Counted here are about 140,000 clones, 91% occurring once; the ten biggest clones make up 5.5% to 7.5%. Sequencing was performed on blood. The receptor set was obtained from a man in his late teens or twenties in good health. Each CDR3 is given with its conserved first and last residue. A D gene is named only where the DNA matches it firmly. Some rows mark clone size as missing; the rest say once, few, many or name a class of expanded clone.

TRBJ1-2,-,TRBV5-1,TRBD1,TGCGCCAGCAGCTCCTTACAGGGGGACTATGGCTACACCTTC,CASSSLQGDYGYTF
TRBJ1-2,once,TRBV6-6,-,TGTGCCAGCAGTGACCAGACATATGGCTACACCTTC,CASSDQTYGYTF
TRBJ1-2,-,TRBV6-6,-,TGTGCCAGCAGCCCCGGGGAGGGCACCTATGGCTACACCTTC,CASSPGEGTYGYTF
TRBJ1-4,-,TRBV7-9,-,TGTGCCAGCAGCACCCCGCCCCCGGGTAATGAAAAACTGTTTTTT,CASSTPPPGNEKLFF
TRBJ2-5,-,TRBV10-3,-,TGTGCCATCAGTGAGTCCTCAGGGAGAGGAGACGGGGAGACCCAGTACTTC,CAISESSGRGDGETQYF
TRBJ1-2,-,TRBV7-9,-,TGTGCCAGCAGCTTATTGCGACAGGACACCAATTCTAACTATGGCTACACCTTC,CASSLLRQDTNSNYGYTF
TRBJ1-2,-,TRBV9,TRBD1,TGTGCCAGCAGCCCTGCAGGACAGGGTACCAACTATGGCTACACCTTC,CASSPAGQGTNYGYTF
TRBJ1-2,-,TRBV7-2,TRBD1,TGTGCCAGCAGCCCGTCGACAGGGGTTTATGGCTACACCTTC,CASSPSTGVYGYTF
TRBJ1-1,-,TRBV7-9,TRBD1,TGTGCCAGCAGCATTACAGGGGAGGAAGCTTTCTTT,CASSITGEEAFF
TRBJ1-4,-,TRBV20-1,-,TGCAGTGCAGGGTTAAGTGAAAAACTGTTTTTT,CSAGLSEKLFF
TRBJ1-5,-,TRBV6-2/TRBV6-3,-,TGTGCCAGCAGTTACGTTCAGGCGGGTCAGCCCCAGCATTTT,CASSYVQAGQPQHF
TRBJ1-5,-,TRBV6-5,-,TGTGCCAGCAGCCGCCGACAGAGCAATCAGCCCCAGCATTTT,CASSRRQSNQPQHF
TRBJ1-1,few,TRBV5-6,TRBD1,TGTGCCAGCAGCAGTTTGGACAGGGCCTTGAACACTGAAGCTTTCTTT,CASSSLDRALNTEAFF
TRBJ1-1,-,TRBV6-5,-,TGTGCCAGCGGGGCGACAGGTACCATTGAAGCTTTCTTT,CASGATGTIEAFF
TRBJ2-7,-,TRBV5-1,-,TGCGCCAGCAGCCCATTCACCCGTAACGAGCAGTACTTC,CASSPFTRNEQYF
TRBJ2-7,-,TRBV7-2,TRBD2,TGTGCCAGCAGCTTAGATAGCGGGAGAACCTACGAGCAGTACTTC,CASSLDSGRTYEQYF
TRBJ1-5,-,TRBV6-1,TRBD1,TGTGCCAGCAGTGAAGCGCTGACTCAGGGGGCGAATTTGCGCAATCAGCCCCAGCATTTT,CASSEALTQGANLRNQPQHF
TRBJ2-1,-,TRBV7-2,TRBD2,TGTGCCAGCAGCTTAGGGGGTAGCGGGGGGGCCCAGTACAATGAGCAGTTCTTC,CASSLGGSGGAQYNEQFF
TRBJ1-2,-,TRBV19,-,TGTGCCAGTAGTATAACTACCGCGTGGGATCTTCTTCGCTATGGCTACACCTTC,CASSITTAWDLLRYGYTF
TRBJ2-2,many,TRBV7-6,TRBD1,TGTGCCAGCAGCTTAGAGGCAGGGGGGAACACCGGGGAGCTGTTTTTT,CASSLEAGGNTGELFF
TRBJ1-1,-,TRBV10-3,-,TGTGCCATCCTAAGTGGGATGAACACTGAAGCTTTCTTT,CAILSGMNTEAFF
TRBJ2-1,-,TRBV7-9,TRBD2,TGTGCCAGCAGCCCCTCTAGCGGGGAAAAATACAATGAGCAGTTCTTC,CASSPSSGEKYNEQFF
TRBJ1-2,-,TRBV7-2,-,TGTGCCAGCAGCCCGACCGGGCCGGGGGGCTACACCTTC,CASSPTGPGGYTF
TRBJ1-1,-,TRBV7-2,-,TGTGCCAGCAGCTTAGTTTGGGGCCCGAACACTGAAGCTTTCTTT,CASSLVWGPNTEAFF
TRBJ1-2,-,TRBV6-5,-,TGTGCCAGCAGAGACAACTATAGGGGTTATGGCTACACCTTC,CASRDNYRGYGYTF
TRBJ1-4,-,TRBV5-1,TRBD1,TGCGCCAGCAGCTTCGGGACAGACGGAGGTGATGAAAAACTGTTTTTT,CASSFGTDGGDEKLFF
TRBJ1-1,-,TRBV11-2,-,TGTGCCAGCAGCCAATATATCGACAGTCGGTCGAAAGCTTTCTTT,CASSQYIDSRSKAFF
TRBJ2-5,-,TRBV7-2,TRBD2,TGTGCCAGCAGCTTGAGCGGGGGGGCAGGGGAGACCCAGTACTTC,CASSLSGGAGETQYF
TRBJ1-1,-,TRBV2,-,TGTGCCAGCAGTAGCACAGGGTCGTCTGAAGCTTTCTTT,CASSSTGSSEAFF
TRBJ2-7,-,TRBV7-2,TRBD1,TGTGCCAGCAGCTCCGCCGGGACAGCCTACGAGCAGTACTTC,CASSSAGTAYEQYF
TRBJ2-1,-,TRBV9,-,TGTGCCAGCAGCGTAGATCGGCAGGTCCCCTACAATGAGCAGTTCTTC,CASSVDRQVPYNEQFF
TRBJ1-6,-,TRBV5-5,-,TGTGCCAGCAGCCCCTCGGCAGTTTTTGATTCACCCCTCCACTTT,CASSPSAVFDSPLHF
TRBJ1-2,-,TRBV7-3,-,TGTGCCAGCAGCTCACGAGGGGGTCCTTTCAACTATGGCTACACCTTC,CASSSRGGPFNYGYTF
TRBJ1-3,-,TRBV6-5,TRBD1,TGTGCCAGCAGGACAGGGGGTGTTTCTGGAAACACCATATATTTT,CASRTGGVSGNTIYF
TRBJ2-5,-,TRBV7-6,-,TGTGCCAGCAGCTTAGATTTCGGGGCTCTCGAGACCCAGTACTTC,CASSLDFGALETQYF
TRBJ1-1,-,TRBV12-3/TRBV12-4,-,TGTGCCAGCAGTTGGGACATGAACACTGAAGCTTTCTTT,CASSWDMNTEAFF
TRBJ2-2,once,TRBV27,-,TGTGCCAGCAATAGGGGTGCACCGAACACCGGGGAGCTGTTTTTT,CASNRGAPNTGELFF
TRBJ2-5,-,TRBV4-1,-,TGCGCCAGCAGCCAAGCTCGAAGGATTGGGGAGACCCAGTACTTC,CASSQARRIGETQYF
TRBJ1-6,once,TRBV28,-,TGTGCCAGCAGGCCATGGGGGGATAATTCACCCCTCCACTTT,CASRPWGDNSPLHF
TRBJ2-5,-,TRBV12-3/TRBV12-4,TRBD1,TGTGCCAGCAGTGGGGACAGGGTCGAGACCCAGTACTTC,CASSGDRVETQYF
TRBJ2-7,-,TRBV6-4,-,TGTGCCAGCAGTCCAAATTTGGGTTTCGAGCAGTACTTC,CASSPNLGFEQYF
TRBJ2-3,once,TRBV11-2,TRBD2,TGTGCCAGCAGCTTAAATAGCGGGGTTTCCACAGATACGCAGTATTTT,CASSLNSGVSTDTQYF
TRBJ1-2,once,TRBV19,-,TGTGCCAGTAGTGGAGGGACAAGAGGTGGCTACACCTTC,CASSGGTRGGYTF
TRBJ1-5,-,TRBV5-6,-,TGTGCCAGCAGCTCAGCCAGGGATTATAGCAATCAGCCCCAGCATTTT,CASSSARDYSNQPQHF
TRBJ1-2,few,TRBV30,TRBD1,TGTGCCTGGAGAGGACAGGGGGCGAACTATGGCTACACCTTC,CAWRGQGANYGYTF
TRBJ2-2,-,TRBV3-1/TRBV3-2,-,TGTGCCAGCACGCCCCTGGGGACGGGGCCATCGAACACCGGGGAGCTGTTTTTT,CASTPLGTGPSNTGELFF
TRBJ2-2,-,TRBV7-3,-,TGTGCCAGCAGCTCGACAGGTCCCGGGGAGCTGTTTTTT,CASSSTGPGELFF
TRBJ2-7,-,TRBV2,TRBD1,TGTGCCAGCAGGGGTTTGGGACAGGGGGTCCACGAGCAGTACTTC,CASRGLGQGVHEQYF
TRBJ1-6,once,TRBV6-5,TRBD1,TGTGCCAGCAGCGGACAGGGGTTACCACCCCTCCACTTT,CASSGQGLPPLHF
TRBJ1-1,-,TRBV7-9,-,TGTGCCAGCAGCTTAGACGAAGTCGCTGAAGCTTTCTTT,CASSLDEVAEAFF